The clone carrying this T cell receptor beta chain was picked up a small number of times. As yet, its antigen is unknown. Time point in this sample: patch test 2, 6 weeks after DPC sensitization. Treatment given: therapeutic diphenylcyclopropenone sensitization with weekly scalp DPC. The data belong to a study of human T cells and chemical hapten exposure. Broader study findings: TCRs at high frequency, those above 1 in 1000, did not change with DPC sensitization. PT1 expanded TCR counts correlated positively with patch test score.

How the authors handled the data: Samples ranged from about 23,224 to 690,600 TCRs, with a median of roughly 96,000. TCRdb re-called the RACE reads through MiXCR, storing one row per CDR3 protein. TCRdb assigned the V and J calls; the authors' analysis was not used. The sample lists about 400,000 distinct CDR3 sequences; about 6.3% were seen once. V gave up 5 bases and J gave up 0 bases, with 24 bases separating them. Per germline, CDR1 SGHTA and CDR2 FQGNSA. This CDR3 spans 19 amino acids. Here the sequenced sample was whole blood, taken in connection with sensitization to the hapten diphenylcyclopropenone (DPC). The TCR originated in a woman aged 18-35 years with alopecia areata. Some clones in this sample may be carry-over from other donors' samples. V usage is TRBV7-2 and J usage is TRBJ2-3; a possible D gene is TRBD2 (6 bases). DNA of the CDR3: TGTGCCAGCAGCCCGAAGTTCTCGGGGCAGGGAGGAAGCACAGATACGCAGTATTTT. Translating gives CASSPKFSGQGGSTDTQYF.